The 18 T cell receptor beta chains below all came from one sample that was sequenced in a study of T cell clonality in common variable immunodeficiency. Points from the study as a whole: Fewer deletions and N-nucleotide insertions were reportedly seen in common variable immunodeficiency TCR beta sequences.

Method: immunoSEQ multiplex PCR; TCRdb's copy keeps in-frame clones and lacks some. The repertoire shows more than 13,000 clones, none seen only once; the top ten take over 8%. No antigen has been identified for these receptors. The sequencing input was peripheral blood mononuclear cells. Every receptor here comes from a human donor with common variable immunodeficiency.

This clone occurred a few times. The read ends 3 residues shy of where the CDR3 ends; the end is completed using the germline J gene. The genes are TRBV2 and TRBJ1-5; D is perhaps TRBD1 (6 bases). Germline-derived CDR1 and CDR2 are SNHLY and FYNNEI. This CDR3 spans 14 amino acids. Trimming removed 4 bases at V and 2 bases at J, with 9 bases between. The covered CDR3 bases are TGTGCCAGCAGTGTTCGACAGGGCAATCAGCCC. Translating gives CASSVRQGNQP. The complete CDR3 protein is CASSVRQGNQPQHF.

This clone has a handful of counts. Read coverage stops 3 residues before the CDR3 terminus; the germline J gene supplies the remainder. The chain joins TRBV25-1 to TRBJ1-1; tentative D call: TRBD1 (5 bases). The CDR3 has 12 residues. Germline assignment: CDR1 MGHDK and CDR2 SYGVNS. Trimming removed 3 bases from V and 6 bases from J, with 8 bases in between. Here the CDR3 reads CASSERGSEAFF. The part of the CDR3 DNA that was read is TGTGCCAGCAGTGAGCGGGGGTCTGAA.

This clone was counted a few times. The read finishes 3 residues shy of the CDR3 end, and the germline J gene is used to complete it. The chain recombines TRBV18 with TRBJ2-1; 11 nucleotides line up with TRBD2. Germline V gives CDR1 KGHSH, CDR2 LQKENI. This CDR3 spans 17 amino acids. With 3 bases clipped from V and 5 bases from J, the junction kept 9 bases outside the gene matches. This CDR3 is CASSPPTSGVRNNEQFF. Partial CDR3 DNA: TGTGCCAGCTCACCGCCGACTAGCGGGGTGAGAAACAATGAG.

By share of the sample, this clone is medium-sized. From the germline J gene comes the end of the CDR3, since the read stops 3 residues before it. This chain joins TRBV12-3 or TRBV12-4 and TRBJ1-5; unclear D gene. Trimming took off 10 bases at V and 4 bases at J, with 14 bases between the two ends. The CDR3 totals 13 residues. The CDR3: CATARGGNQPQHF. The DNA read from the CDR3 is TGTGCCACCGCCCGGGGTGGTAATCAGCCC.

Remarks on this clone: The missing CDR3 end, 3 residues past where the read stops, is filled in from the germline J gene. This chain links TRBV7-9 with TRBJ2-5; D not certain. The CDR3 consists of 13 residues. The V gene's germline CDR1 is SEHNR and CDR2 FQNEAQ (reference sequence). V was trimmed by 5 bases and J by 5 bases, leaving 12 bases between them. The CDR3 DNA, read in part, is TGTGCCAGCAGCGGTAGTAACCTGGAGACC. Translating gives CASSGSNLET. The CDR3 in its entirety is CASSGSNLETQYF.

This clone has more than one count but fewer than ten. Coverage ceases 3 residues before the CDR3 finishes, and the germline J gene fills in the end. This sequence joins TRBV6-1 and TRBJ2-7, with D possibly TRBD1 on 6 matching bases. CDR1 and CDR2 (germline): MNHNS, SASEGT. V was pared by 4 bases and J by 6 bases, with 19 bases between. The CDR3 spans 15 residues. Incomplete CDR3 DNA: TGTGCCAGCAGTGGTACTAACAGGGTCGCGAGCGAG. As protein: CASSGTNRVASE. The complete CDR3 protein is CASSGTNRVASEQYF.

By sample fraction, this clone is medium-sized. Read sequence stops 3 residues before the CDR3 end, and the germline J gene provides the missing end. The gene calls are TRBV9 and TRBJ1-2; 8 bases map to TRBD1. The CDR3 length is 15 residues. The germline V gene has CDR1 SGDLS and CDR2 YYNGEE. The V gene end was trimmed by 3 bases and the J gene end by 5 bases; junction bases not matched to a gene: 9. The CDR3 bases that were read are TGTGCCAGCAGCGCCAGACAGGGGCCTTTTTATGGC. The encoded protein is CASSARQGPFYG. The CDR3 in full is CASSARQGPFYGYTF.

This clone came up a few times. The DNA ends 3 residues before the CDR3 does, and the rest of the CDR3 is filled in from the germline J gene. The chain couples TRBV19 to TRBJ2-5; TRBD2 agrees at 10 bases. There are 17 residues in the CDR3. V shed 10 bases and J 4 bases; nucleotides not matched to a gene: 18. From germline, CDR1 is LNHDA and CDR2 SQIVND (reference sequence). CDR3 DNA, as far as it was read: TGTGCCACAAGAGGTCTATTAGCGGGGGGCCTCGGAGAGACC. This gives the protein CATRGLLAGGLGET. The entire CDR3 protein is CATRGLLAGGLGETQYF.

CDR3 sequence: CASSPPVPNYYEQYF. The sequenced part of the CDR3 DNA is TGTGCCAGCAGCCCCCCCGTCCCTAATTACTACGAG. The rearrangement joins TRBV7-9 to TRBJ2-7; D unclear. The read falls 3 residues short of the CDR3 end, and the missing part is taken from the germline J gene. Germline-derived CDR1 and CDR2 are SEHNR and FQNEAQ (reference sequence). The CDR3 contains 15 residues. V was trimmed by 5 bases and J by 3 bases, leaving 17 bases between them. Filled out from reference TRBV7-9 and TRBJ2-7, the complete variable domain reads DTGVSQNPRHKITKRGQNVTFRCDPISEHNRLYWYRQTLGQGPEFLTYFQNEAQLEKSRLLSDRFSAERPKGSFSTLEIQRTEQGDSAMYLCASSPPVPNYYEQYFGPGTRLTVT.

This clone was observed a few times. One junction end disagrees with the germline gene, perhaps due to a read error. The read ends 3 residues early relative to the CDR3; the germline J gene fills the gap. The gene calls are TRBV7-7 and TRBJ2-5; 12 bases fit TRBD2. Germline assignment: CDR1 SSHAT and CDR2 FNYEAQ (reference sequence). This CDR3 is 16 amino acids long. CDR3 DNA (partial): TGTGCTAGCAGCCCTCCGGGACTAGCGGGCATAGAGACC. Translated, it gives CASSPPGLAGIET. The whole CDR3 sequence reads CASSPPGLAGIETQYF.

This clone was found a few times. The CDR3 goes on 3 residues after the read ends, and that part is filled in from the germline J gene. The chain joins TRBV6-2 or TRBV6-3 to TRBJ2-3, with 8 nucleotides matching TRBD2. CDR1 is MNHEY and CDR2 is SVGEGT in the germline V gene. Trimming removed 2 bases from V and 4 bases from J; junction bases left unmatched: 5. The CDR3 runs to 15 residues. The CDR3 reads CASSYRGLVSDTQYF. The sequenced part of the CDR3 DNA is TGTGCCAGCAGTTACCGGGGACTAGTATCAGATACG.

Concerning this clone itself: The missing CDR3 end, 3 residues past where the read stops, is filled in from the germline J gene. The J gene is TRBJ1-3, the V gene TRBV6-4; no reliable D call. CDR1 is MRHNA and CDR2 is SNTAGT in the germline V gene. V gave up 3 bases and J gave up 3 bases, with 6 bases separating them. The CDR3 consists of 13 residues. The sequenced part of the CDR3 DNA is TGTGCCAGCAGTGAGGGCCGTGGAAACACC. Residues: CASSEGRGNT. The CDR3 reads in full as CASSEGRGNTIYF.

The table lists this clone with a few counts. The CDR3 end is not reached by the read, which stops 3 residues before it; the germline J gene fills it in. The genes are TRBV19 and TRBJ2-1; perhaps TRBD2 as D (5 bases). Germline V lookup: CDR1 LNHDA, CDR2 SQIVND (reference sequence). V gave up 2 bases and J gave up 9 bases, with 14 bases separating them. The length of the CDR3 is 14 residues. The CDR3 DNA, read in part, is TGTGCCAGTAGTATATCACCTAGCAGCAGTGAG. Translated: CASSISPSSSE. The full-length CDR3 reads as CASSISPSSSEQFF.

Sample share makes this clone medium-sized. Sequencing ends 3 residues short of the CDR3 end; the germline J gene provides the rest. The chain combines TRBV11-2 with TRBJ1-2; no clear D. Germline assignment: CDR1 SGHAT and CDR2 FQNNGV. Trimming pared 0 bases from V and 6 bases from J, leaving 5 bases between. This CDR3 is built from 12 residues. CDR3 amino acids: CASSLDQNGYTF. The CDR3 DNA, read in part, is TGTGCCAGCAGCTTAGATCAAAATGGC.

This clone was counted between two and nine times. Coverage ceases 3 residues before the CDR3 finishes, and the germline J gene fills in the end. V gene TRBV7-8 combines with J gene TRBJ1-1; the match to TRBD1 covers 7 bases. This CDR3 has 16 amino acids. V was clipped by 2 bases and J by 0 bases; unmatched bases: 6. CDR1 and CDR2 (germline): SGHVS, FQNEAQ. CDR3 bases read: TGTGCCAGCAGCTTACCACCCGGACAGGTGAACACTGAA. This codes for CASSLPPGQVNTE. The full CDR3 is CASSLPPGQVNTEAFF.

With respect to this clone: With the read ending 3 residues before the CDR3 end, the germline J gene is used to fill in that end. V is TRBV18 and J is TRBJ2-1; tentative D call: TRBD1 (5 bases). Trimming took off 2 bases at V and 3 bases at J, with 11 bases between the two ends. The CDR3 sequence is 15 residues long. CDR1 KGHSH and CDR2 LQKENI come from the germline V gene. Incomplete CDR3 DNA: TGTGCCAGCTCACCAGGGCAGGGCCTCTACAATGAG. This codes for CASSPGQGLYNE. The entire CDR3 protein is CASSPGQGLYNEQFF.

As concerns this clone: Coverage ceases 3 residues before the CDR3 finishes, and the germline J gene fills in the end. This chain joins TRBV6-1 and TRBJ2-7; TRBD1 matches 10 bases. After removal of 1 base from V and 5 bases from J, the junction contained 11 bases not matched to a gene. The germline CDR1 and CDR2 sequences are MNHNS and SASEGT. The CDR3 runs 17 residues. The part of the CDR3 DNA that was read is TGTGCCAGCAGTGAAGTCTTAGGGGGACAGGGGTTCGACGAG. This sequence encodes CASSEVLGGQGFDE. The whole CDR3 reads CASSEVLGGQGFDEQYF.

This clone has just a few counts. The read stops 3 residues short of the end of the CDR3; the missing end is completed from the germline J gene. The rearrangement uses TRBV19 and TRBJ1-1, with TRBD1 matching over 10 bases. This CDR3 comprises 15 residues. CDR1 is LNHDA and CDR2 is SQIVND in the germline V gene (reference sequence). CDR3 loop: CASKRGQGSSDGAFF. The part of the CDR3 DNA that was read is TGTGCCAGTAAAAGGGGACAGGGGTCTAGTGATGGA.